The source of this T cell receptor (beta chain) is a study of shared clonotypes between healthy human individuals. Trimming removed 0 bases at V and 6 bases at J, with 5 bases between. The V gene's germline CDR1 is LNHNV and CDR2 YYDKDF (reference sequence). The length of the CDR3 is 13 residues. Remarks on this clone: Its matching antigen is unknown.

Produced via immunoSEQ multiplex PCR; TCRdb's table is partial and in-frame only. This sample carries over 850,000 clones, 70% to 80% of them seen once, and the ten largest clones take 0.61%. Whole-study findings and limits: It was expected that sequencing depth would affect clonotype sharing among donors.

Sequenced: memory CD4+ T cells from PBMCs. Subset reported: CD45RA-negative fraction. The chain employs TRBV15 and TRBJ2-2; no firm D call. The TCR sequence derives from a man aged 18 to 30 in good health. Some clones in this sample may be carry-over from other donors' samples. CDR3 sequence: CATSRDYSGELFF. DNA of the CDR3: TGTGCCACCAGCAGAGATTACTCCGGGGAGCTGTTTTTT.